These 21 T cell receptor beta chains were sequenced from one sample in a study of blood T cell repertoires in COVID-19 (dated by TCRdb to the early 2020s). Receptor libraries were prepared by the immunoSEQ multiplex PCR assay. The source is immuneACCESS, and TCRdb retained only in-frame sequences with V and J called. Part of the clones is not carried over; for the studies checked, unresolved V genes explain less than half of this, and the remainder is unexplained. The sample contains about 220,000 clones, 75% to 85% of them found a single time. Clones ranked in the top ten supply around 2.5% of the sample. The sample comprised peripheral blood. The receptors shown here come from a woman between 70 and 85 years old with COVID-19, enrolled during active disease.

V gene TRBV27 combines with J gene TRBJ2-1, with 15 bases matching TRBD2. Losses at the gene ends were 5 bases for V and 6 bases for J; bases not matched to a gene: 8. CDR1 is MNHEY and CDR2 is SMNVEV in the germline V gene (reference sequence). The CDR3 runs 17 residues. The CDR3 DNA reads as TGTGCCAGCAGTCCATGGACTAGCGGGAGGGGGGCCAATGAGCAGTTCTTC. Translation: CASSPWTSGRGANEQFF.

Only a few counts were recorded for this clone. This CDR3 reads CASSQGLANEQFF. CDR3 nucleotides: TGTGCCAGCAGTCAGGGACTAGCGAATGAGCAGTTCTTC. The chain joins TRBV6-2 or TRBV6-3 to TRBJ2-1, with 10 bases fitting TRBD2. Per germline, CDR1 MNHEY and CDR2 SVGEGT. V lost 5 bases and J lost 7; bases outside the gene matches: 2. The CDR3 has 13 residues.

This clone has a single count. This chain joins TRBV6-2 or TRBV6-3 and TRBJ2-1; D may be TRBD2 (5 bases). Germline V CDR1 and CDR2: MNHEY, SVGEGT. Trimming stripped 4 bases from V and 9 bases from J, with 16 bases between. The CDR3 consists of 14 residues. The CDR3 protein is CASSSVTPRGEQFF. Here the CDR3 DNA reads TGTGCCAGCAGTTCGGTGACGCCCCGGGGTGAGCAGTTCTTC.

This clone was recorded only once. The rearrangement uses TRBV7-2 and TRBJ1-3; a weak D match, TRBD1 (5 bases). The CDR3 consists of 15 residues. Germline-derived CDR1 and CDR2 are SGHTA and FQGNSA. Trimming pared 5 bases from V and 2 bases from J, leaving 13 bases between. In DNA form, the CDR3 reads TGTGCCAGCAGCAAACGGACACCAACTGGAAACACCATATATTTT. This sequence encodes CASSKRTPTGNTIYF.

The chain has TRBV12-5 and TRBJ1-2, with TRBD1 matching over 7 bases. CDR1 is LGHNT, CDR2 FRNRAP, per germline. Trimming took 2 bases from V and 8 from J; bases not matched to a gene: 11. This CDR3 has 15 amino acids. The chain's CDR3 is CASGLPTGVGGGYTF. The CDR3 bases are TGTGCTAGTGGTTTGCCCACAGGGGTTGGAGGGGGCTACACCTTC.

V and J are TRBV19 and TRBJ1-1; D remains unclear. Germline CDR1 reads LNHDA; CDR2 reads SQIVND (reference sequence). Trimming pared 4 bases from V and 2 bases from J, leaving 11 bases between. The CDR3 has 14 amino acids. The CDR3 loop reads CASSTGWANTEAFF. The CDR3, as DNA: TGTGCCAGTAGTACTGGATGGGCAAACACTGAAGCTTTCTTT.

This chain joins TRBV6-1 and TRBJ2-5; D ambiguous. Germline values: CDR1 MNHNS, CDR2 SASEGT. This CDR3 spans 16 amino acids. V was pared by 2 bases and J by 2 bases, with 15 bases between. The CDR3 DNA is TGTGCCAGCAGTGAAAGTCCAGCGACTCGACAAGAGACCCAGTACTTC. It encodes CASSESPATRQETQYF.

This clone has just one count. This chain connects TRBV11-2 to TRBJ1-3, with 7 bases identical to TRBD1. V was pared by 4 bases and J by 5 bases, with 8 bases of the junction left unmatched. The CDR3 sequence is 15 residues long. Germline CDR1 and CDR2: SGHAT and FQNNGV. CDR3 sequence (DNA): TGTGCCAGCAGCTCGATACCGGGACAGCGAAACACCATATATTTT. Encoded protein: CASSSIPGQRNTIYF.

The V gene is TRBV19, the J gene TRBJ1-2; D unresolved. V shed 1 base and J shed 0 bases, with 6 bases lying between them. The CDR3 runs 14 residues. Looked up from germline, CDR1 is LNHDA and CDR2 is SQIVND (reference sequence). CDR3 protein: CASSIADSNYGYTF. The CDR3 nucleotides are TGTGCCAGTAGTATAGCTGACTCTAACTATGGCTACACCTTC.

The V and J genes are TRBV6-2 or TRBV6-3 and TRBJ2-7; 11 bases line up with TRBD2. CDR1 is MNHEY, CDR2 SVGEGT, per germline. V lost 4 bases and J lost 2; bases outside the gene matches: 1. The CDR3 consists of 14 residues. The CDR3 nucleotides read TGTGCCAGCAGTTTAGCGGGAGGGGCCTACGAGCAGTACTTC. Amino acids: CASSLAGGAYEQYF.

V is TRBV15 and J is TRBJ1-2; no definite D call. The ends were cut back, 0 bases at V and 7 bases at J, with 9 bases in the middle. Germline CDR1 reads LNHNV; CDR2 reads YYDKDF (reference sequence). This CDR3 is 13 amino acids long. The CDR3 here is CATSREVTGGYTF. The CDR3 DNA reads as TGTGCCACCAGCAGAGAAGTCACGGGTGGCTACACCTTC.

The chain combines TRBV3-1 (or the pseudogene TRBV3-2) with TRBJ1-5, with D possibly matching TRBD1 (6 bases). The CDR3 covers 15 residues. V lost 0 bases to trimming and J lost 2 bases, with 8 bases between them. Germline CDR1 LGHDT, CDR2 YNNKEL (reference sequence). This CDR3 is CASSQERTGNQPQHF. The CDR3 DNA is TGTGCCAGCAGCCAAGAGAGGACAGGCAATCAGCCCCAGCATTTT.

The genes are TRBV27 and TRBJ2-2, with 8 bases fitting TRBD1. The CDR3 spans 19 residues. J lost 4 bases, V lost 1 base, and 14 bases had no gene match. Looked up from germline, CDR1 is MNHEY and CDR2 is SMNVEV (reference sequence). The CDR3 DNA is TGTGCCAGCAGTTTATTAGGCCAGGGGGCCGCCCGAAGCACCGGGGAGCTGTTTTTT. It encodes CASSLLGQGAARSTGELFF.

V and J are TRBV5-8 and TRBJ1-5; no reliable D call. This CDR3 has 15 residues. V was trimmed by 5 bases and J by 0 bases, leaving 12 bases between them. Germline V gene sequence: CDR1 SGHTS, CDR2 YDEGEE. CDR3 sequence reads: CASRMGEDSNQPQHF. CDR3 nucleotide sequence: TGTGCCAGCAGGATGGGCGAAGATAGCAATCAGCCCCAGCATTTT.

The chain recombines TRBV6-2 or TRBV6-3 with TRBJ1-2, with TRBD1 matching over 8 bases. V lost 6 bases, J lost 5 bases, and 8 bases stayed unmatched. Germline CDR1 MNHEY, CDR2 SVGEGT. CDR3 length: 14 residues. Written as DNA, the CDR3 is TGTGCCAGCAGCGGTGGACAGGGCATGTATGGCTACACCTTC. This translates into CASSGGQGMYGYTF.

This rearrangement joins TRBV4-1 to TRBJ1-1, with D maybe TRBD1 (6 bases). With 1 base removed from V and 4 bases from J, the gap between germline ends came to 13 bases. CDR1 and CDR2 (germline): MGHRA, YSYEKL. The CDR3 is 15 amino acids. The CDR3 DNA follows: TGCGCCAGCAGCCAAGTGGGGGCAGGGTCCACTGAAGCTTTCTTT. Amino acid sequence: CASSQVGAGSTEAFF.

This sequence joins TRBV19 and TRBJ2-1; the match to TRBD1 covers 8 bases. The trim removed 5 bases at V and 7 bases at J, leaving 4 bases unmatched. This CDR3 region has 13 residues. Germline CDR1 is LNHDA and CDR2 is SQIVND (reference sequence). The CDR3 DNA reads as TGTGCCAGTAGTGGGACAGGTAGGAATGAGCAGTTCTTC. Encoded protein: CASSGTGRNEQFF.

The chain links TRBV4-2 to TRBJ2-7, with TRBD2 identical over 8 bases. The CDR3 loop spans 17 amino acids. V lost 0 bases to trimming and J lost 0 bases; unmatched junction nucleotides: 7. Germline CDR1 and CDR2: LGHNA and YNFKEQ. As DNA, the CDR3 is TGTGCCAGCAGCCAAGATCGAAGCGGGGGAACCTCCTACGAGCAGTACTTC. Its translation is CASSQDRSGGTSYEQYF.

This chain uses TRBV30 with TRBJ2-7; tentative D call: TRBD2 (5 bases). CDR1 is GTSNPN, CDR2 SVGIG, per germline (reference sequence). CDR3 length equals 12 residues. V was trimmed by 5 bases and J by 4 bases, leaving 12 bases between them. CDR3 loop: CAWGGDRYEQYF. The CDR3 bases are TGTGCCTGGGGAGGCGATCGGTACGAGCAGTACTTC.

The chain is built from TRBV6-6 and TRBJ2-1; 8 bases are a match to TRBD2. The CDR3 length is 16 residues. Germline V CDR1 and CDR2: MNHNY, SVGAGI (reference sequence). V gave up 2 bases and J gave up 6 bases; unmatched junction bases: 9. The CDR3 sequence is CASSYAIAGQTNEQFF. CDR3 bases: TGTGCCAGCAGTTACGCGATAGCGGGACAAACCAATGAGCAGTTCTTC.

Note on this clone: One end of the junction fails to match germline, which may point to a read error. J is TRBJ1-2 and V is TRBV30; perhaps TRBD1 as D (6 bases). The CDR3 contains 13 residues. Germline CDR1 GTSNPN, CDR2 SVGIG (reference sequence). The CDR3 region has the DNA TGTGCCTGGAGTACGCTTAGGGGGTTCCGTACCTCCTTC. Protein product: CAWSTLRGFRTSF.